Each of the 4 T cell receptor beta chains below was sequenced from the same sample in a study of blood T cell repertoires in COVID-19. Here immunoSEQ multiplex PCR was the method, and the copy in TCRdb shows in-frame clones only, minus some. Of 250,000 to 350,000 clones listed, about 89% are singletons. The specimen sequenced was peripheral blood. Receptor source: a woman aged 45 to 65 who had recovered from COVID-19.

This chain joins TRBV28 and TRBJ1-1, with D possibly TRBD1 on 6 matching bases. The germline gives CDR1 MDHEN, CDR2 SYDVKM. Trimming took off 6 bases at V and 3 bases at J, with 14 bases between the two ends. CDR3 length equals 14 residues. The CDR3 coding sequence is TGTGCCAGCAGGGAACAGGGCGGGTACACTGAAGCTTTCTTT. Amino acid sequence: CASREQGGYTEAFF.

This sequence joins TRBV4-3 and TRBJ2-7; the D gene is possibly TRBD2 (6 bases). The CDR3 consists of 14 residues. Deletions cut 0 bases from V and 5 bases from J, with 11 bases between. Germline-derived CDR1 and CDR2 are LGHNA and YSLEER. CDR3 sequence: CASSQDSSGDEQYF. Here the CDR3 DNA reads TGCGCCAGCAGCCAAGATAGTTCGGGGGACGAGCAGTACTTC.

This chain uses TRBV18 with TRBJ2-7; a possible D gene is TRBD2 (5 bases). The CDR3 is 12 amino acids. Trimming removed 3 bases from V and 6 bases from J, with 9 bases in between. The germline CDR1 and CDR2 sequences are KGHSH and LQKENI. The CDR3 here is CASSPRVAEQYF. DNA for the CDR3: TGTGCCAGCTCACCGAGGGTTGCCGAGCAGTACTTC.

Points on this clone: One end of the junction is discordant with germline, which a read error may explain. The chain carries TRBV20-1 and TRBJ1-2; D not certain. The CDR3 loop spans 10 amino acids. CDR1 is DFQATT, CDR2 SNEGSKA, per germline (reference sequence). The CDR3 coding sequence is TGCAGTGTACTACTCTTGAAGTACACATTC. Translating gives CSVLLLKYTF.